The clone carrying this TCR beta chain was seen a handful of times. Its antigen is unidentified. The CDR3 is 12 residues long. CDR1 MNHEY and CDR2 SMNVEV come from the germline V gene (reference sequence). V lost 6 bases to trimming and J lost 13 bases; unmatched junction nucleotides: 10. This sample is part of a study of TIL therapy for anti-PD-1-resistant metastatic lung cancer. Study findings and constraints: TIL clonotype persistence in blood showed no apparent association with response.

Specified time point: pre-treatment sample, taken before nivolumab and TIL therapy. The libraries were made with immunoSEQ v3. Each library reached some 2 million read pairs, or roughly 5-6.5 million at deep level. TCRdb keeps only in-frame clones here, not all; method: immunoSEQ multiplex PCR. The table includes approximately 15,000 clones, about 84% detected once. This material consisted of blood, taken at baseline. V gene TRBV27 combines with J gene TRBJ2-3, with 7 bases lining up with TRBD2. This receptor was identified in a person between 25 and 80 years old with non-small cell lung cancer. CDR3 coding DNA: TGTGCCAGCAGCAACGGGGGGACGGAAGAGTATTTT. Translated, it gives CASSNGGTEEYF.